These 23 T cell receptor beta chains were sequenced from one sample in a study of T cells in Graves' hyperthyroidism and ophthalmopathy. Regions amplified from RNA transcripts were the TCR beta CDR3 regions. First-round RT-PCR targeting the TCR CDR3 was performed with the HTBI primer set. One entry per CDR3 protein, called by TCRdb with MiXCR from the multiplex PCR reads. The sample lists roughly 290,000 distinct CDR3 sequences; roughly 13% were seen once. The source material was blood. The origin of the receptors is a middle-aged woman with Graves' hyperthyroidism.

This clonotype was detected many times. The rearrangement joins TRBV7-6 to TRBJ2-3, with no clear D. This CDR3 contains 14 residues. The germline CDR1 and CDR2 sequences are SGHVS and FNYEAQ. V was cut by 2 bases and J by 0 bases, with 6 bases left in between. Written as DNA, the CDR3 is TGTGCCAGCAGCTTAAATCCAAGCACAGATACGCAGTATTTT. Its translation is CASSLNPSTDTQYF.

This clonotype was seen repeatedly, ten times or more. The rearrangement links TRBV28 to TRBJ1-5, with a tentative D call TRBD1 (6 bases). Looked up from germline, CDR1 is MDHEN and CDR2 is SYDVKM. This CDR3 contains 16 residues. Trimming stripped 1 base from V and 6 bases from J, with 16 bases between. The CDR3 region is CASSLFTGGRSQPQHF. For the CDR3, the DNA is TGTGCCAGCAGTTTATTTACGGGGGGCCGGAGTCAGCCCCAGCATTTT.

This clonotype was counted many times. V is TRBV20-1 and J is TRBJ2-1; TRBD2 aligns across 9 bases. The CDR3 totals 14 residues. Germline V gives CDR1 DFQATT, CDR2 SNEGSKA (reference sequence). V was clipped by 5 bases and J by 7 bases; unmatched bases: 9. CDR3 residues: CSAPLPGLANEQFF. The CDR3 DNA follows: TGCAGTGCTCCCCTTCCCGGACTAGCGAATGAGCAGTTCTTC.

Ten or more counts support this clonotype. The chain combines TRBV11-2 with TRBJ1-2; 7 bases map to TRBD1. Germline loops: CDR1 SGHAT, CDR2 FQNNGV. This CDR3 has 15 residues. V was pared by 2 bases and J by 5 bases, with 8 bases of the junction left unmatched. CDR3 coding DNA: TGTGCCAGCAGCTTACGACAGGGTTCGGTGTATGGCTACACCTTC. Its translation is CASSLRQGSVYGYTF.

This clonotype was picked up many times. The chain uses TRBV2 and TRBJ1-6; no reliable D call. Germline V CDR1 and CDR2: SNHLY, FYNNEI. The V and J ends lost 3 bases and 6 bases respectively, with 12 bases between them. The CDR3 has 15 residues. The CDR3 sequence: CASSEETPVNSPLHF. CDR3 coding DNA: TGTGCCAGCAGTGAGGAGACACCCGTTAATTCACCCCTCCACTTT.

This clonotype has a handful of counts. The chain combines TRBV30 with TRBJ2-6; D not certain. CDR3 length: 14 amino acids. Germline V CDR1 and CDR2: GTSNPN, SVGIG (reference sequence). Trimming cost V 8 bases and J 0 bases, with 11 bases left between them. The CDR3 loop reads CARSGFSGANVLTF. The DNA for the CDR3 is TGTGCCCGCTCGGGTTTCTCTGGGGCCAACGTCCTGACTTTC. Filled out from reference TRBV30 and TRBJ2-6, the complete variable domain reads SQTIHQWPATLVQPVGSPLSLECTVEGTSNPNLYWYRQAAGRGLQLLFYSVGIGQISSEVPQNLSASRPQDRQFILSSKKLLLSDSGFYLCARSGFSGANVLTFGAGSRLTVL.

This clonotype has at least ten counts. The chain joins TRBV29-1 to TRBJ1-1, with D uncertain. Germline loops: CDR1 SQVTM, CDR2 ANQGSEA. This CDR3 has 12 residues. Deletions cut 7 bases from V and 11 bases from J, with 20 bases between. The CDR3: CSAPRGSVGAFF. In nucleotides, the CDR3 is TGCAGCGCTCCCCGAGGATCCGTCGGGGCTTTCTTT.

The chain uses TRBV7-9 and TRBJ1-2, with D perhaps matching TRBD1 (5 bases). Germline V lookup: CDR1 SEHNR, CDR2 FQNEAQ (reference sequence). CDR3 length: 14 residues. Trimming took 3 bases from V and 2 from J, leaving 10 bases between them. The CDR3 here is CASSFWGVNYGYTF. The CDR3, as DNA: TGTGCCAGCAGCTTTTGGGGCGTCAACTATGGCTACACCTTC.

V usage is TRBV20-1 and J usage is TRBJ2-5; TRBD1 agrees at 11 bases. The CDR3 is 15 residues long. V was pared by 5 bases and J by 5 bases, with 10 bases of the junction left unmatched. The germline V gene encodes CDR1 DFQATT and CDR2 SNEGSKA (reference sequence). CDR3 residues: CSAPGAGQGGETQYF. CDR3 nucleotide sequence: TGCAGTGCTCCCGGCGCGGGACAGGGGGGGGAGACCCAGTACTTC.

This clonotype was recorded at least ten times. This chain links TRBV20-1 with TRBJ2-5, with D unresolved. The germline V gene has CDR1 DFQATT and CDR2 SNEGSKA (reference sequence). V was shortened by 8 bases and J by 0 bases, with 7 bases between the two germline ends. The CDR3 is made up of 11 amino acids. The CDR3 loop is CSPIYQETQYF. DNA of the CDR3: TGCAGTCCTATCTACCAAGAGACCCAGTACTTC.

This clonotype has more than one count but fewer than ten. The chain carries TRBV6-1 and TRBJ2-2; 8 bases map to TRBD2. Germline assignment: CDR1 MNHNS and CDR2 SASEGT. This CDR3 region has 17 residues. V shed 5 bases and J 4 bases; nucleotides not matched to a gene: 12. CDR3 sequence reads: CASSRAQRGPGTGELFF. CDR3 nucleotide sequence: TGTGCCAGCAGTAGGGCGCAGCGGGGGCCGGGCACCGGGGAGCTGTTTTTT.

This clonotype was recorded many times. The V call is TRBV4-1, the J call TRBJ2-7; 9 nucleotides line up with TRBD1. Germline assignment: CDR1 MGHRA and CDR2 YSYEKL. CDR3 length equals 14 residues. V lost 4 bases and J lost 4; bases outside the gene matches: 5. The chain's CDR3 is CASSRPGQGYEQYF. The CDR3 DNA is TGCGCCAGCAGCCGACCGGGACAGGGTTACGAGCAGTACTTC.

This clonotype was picked up many times. CDR3 sequence: CASSSGLAEPYEQYF. DNA of the CDR3: TGTGCCAGCAGCTCGGGACTAGCGGAACCCTACGAGCAGTACTTC. J is TRBJ2-7 and V is TRBV7-9; 11 nucleotides align to TRBD2. This CDR3 has 15 amino acids. Looked up from germline, CDR1 is SEHNR and CDR2 is FQNEAQ (reference sequence). Trimming removed 4 bases from V and 2 bases from J; junction bases left unmatched: 4.

This clonotype was observed a handful of times. J is TRBJ1-1 and V is TRBV12-3 or TRBV12-4; D is undetermined. CDR3 length equals 13 residues. V was clipped by 5 bases and J by 0 bases, with 7 bases between them. The CDR3 protein is CASSRPLNTEAFF. The CDR3 DNA reads TGTGCCAGCAGTCGGCCCTTGAACACTGAAGCTTTCTTT.

With respect to this clonotype: One junction end does not reproduce the germline sequence, and a read error may be involved. The V gene is TRBV29-1, the J gene TRBJ2-7; the D is unclear. The V gene's germline CDR1 is SQVTM and CDR2 ANQGSEA. This CDR3 region has 13 residues. CDR3: CSVGLDIAHERYF. The CDR3 nucleotides read TGCAGCGTTGGTTTAGACATCGCTCACGAGCGGTACTTC.

The chain recombines TRBV7-9 with TRBJ2-1; 9 bases agree with TRBD2. The length of the CDR3 is 18 residues. CDR1 is SEHNR and CDR2 is FQNEAQ in the germline V gene (reference sequence). Trimming took 5 bases from V and 0 from J; bases not matched to a gene: 11. In nucleotides, the CDR3 is TGTGCCAGCAGCCGAGGCGTTAGCGGGAGCGGCTCCTACAATGAGCAGTTCTTC. Its translation: CASSRGVSGSGSYNEQFF.

This clonotype was found many times. This rearrangement joins TRBV20-1 to TRBJ2-4; D not certain. Trimming removed 1 base from V and 2 bases from J, with 6 bases in between. The CDR3 sequence is 13 residues long. Germline CDR1 and CDR2: DFQATT and SNEGSKA (reference sequence). This chain's CDR3 is CSARAQTKNIQYF. The CDR3 region has the DNA TGCAGTGCTAGAGCCCAAACCAAAAACATTCAGTACTTC.

This clonotype was seen repeatedly, ten times or more. The chain is built from TRBV12-3 or TRBV12-4 and TRBJ1-2; 10 bases map to TRBD1. The CDR3 contains 13 residues. Trimming removed 4 bases from V and 5 bases from J; junction bases left unmatched: 1. CDR3 DNA sequence: TGTGCCAGCAGTTCGGGACAGGGGTATGGCTACACCTTC. It specifies CASSSGQGYGYTF.

In its sample, this clonotype was seen many times. The V gene is TRBV6-2 or TRBV6-3, the J gene TRBJ2-7; no definite D call. Trimming pared 0 bases from V and 0 bases from J, leaving 9 bases between. Looked up from germline, CDR1 is MNHEY and CDR2 is SVGEGT. The CDR3 length is 15 residues. The CDR3 DNA is TGTGCCAGCAGTTACTCGGCCTCCAGCTCCTACGAGCAGTACTTC. Amino acids: CASSYSASSSYEQYF.

The chain combines TRBV29-1 with TRBJ2-3; 7 bases align to TRBD1. Germline V gene lookup returns CDR1 SQVTM and CDR2 ANQGSEA. Trimming cost V 3 bases and J 4 bases; bases outside gene matches: 4. This CDR3 contains 13 residues. The CDR3 region is CSVDLGGPDTQYF. CDR3 coding DNA: TGCAGCGTTGATTTAGGGGGCCCAGATACGCAGTATTTT.

This clonotype was seen repeatedly, ten times or more. The chain couples TRBV11-2 to TRBJ2-3; 13 bases align to TRBD2. V trimming: 5 bases; J trimming: 5 bases; junction bases outside the gene matches: 7. CDR3 size: 16 residues. Germline-derived CDR1 and CDR2 are SGHAT and FQNNGV. The CDR3 DNA reads TGTGCCAGCAGCCCACCGGGACTAGCGGGATTAGATACGCAGTATTTT. Encoded protein: CASSPPGLAGLDTQYF.

This clonotype was observed many times. The genes are TRBV20-1 and TRBJ1-1; the match to TRBD1 covers 7 bases. The J segment lost 1 base and the V segment lost 3 bases, leaving 5 bases of the junction unmatched. There are 14 residues in the CDR3. Germline CDR1 reads DFQATT; CDR2 reads SNEGSKA (reference sequence). CDR3 protein: CSAREGAGNTEAFF. The CDR3 DNA reads as TGCAGTGCTAGGGAGGGGGCCGGGAACACTGAAGCTTTCTTT.

This clonotype has only a few counts. A single base separates this from a much larger clone, so it may be a read error. The chain uses TRBV3-1 and TRBJ1-6; 9 nucleotides align to TRBD1. Germline CDR1 reads LGHDT; CDR2 reads YNNKEL (reference sequence). The CDR3 is 15 residues long. DNA of the CDR3: TGTGCCAGCGGCCAACGACAGGGGGTTAATTCACCCCTCCACTTT. It specifies CASGQRQGVNSPLHF.